Described below is a single T cell receptor beta chain sequence and its context. The antigen remains unidentified. The same CDR3 arises from other DNA sequences in this sample as well. Trimming took off 5 bases at V and 4 bases at J, with 11 bases between the two ends. The length of the CDR3 is 13 residues. Germline lookup yields CDR1 SEHNR and CDR2 FQNEAQ (reference sequence). Sequenced material consisted of expressed TCRB transcripts (all of the isolated RNA was reverse transcribed). Sequenced by immunoSEQ multiplex PCR; TCRdb stores in-frame clones only, minus some. The sample consists of 600,000 or so clones, about an eighth of them appearing once. The data belong to a study of beta chain features in type 1 diabetes. Study findings and constraints: All four CD4+ subsets from Type 1 diabetes patients carried moderately but significantly shorter TCRB CDR3s.

Sequencing was carried out using naive CD4+ T cells from blood. This chain links TRBV7-9 with TRBJ1-2; tentatively, D is TRBD1 (6 bases). The TCR originated in a man between 25 and 39 years old with type 1 diabetes. The CDR3 sequence is CASSPTGPYGYTF. The CDR3 nucleotides are TGTGCCAGCAGCCCCACAGGGCCCTATGGCTACACCTTC.